This T cell receptor beta chain is from a study of monozygotic twins with inflammatory bowel disease. Regarding the study as a whole: Healthy co-twins showed greater TCRbeta diversity (inverse Simpson) than IBD patients. No distinction between different T cell subtypes was possible.

CDR3 length: 12 amino acids. Germline loops: CDR1 MNHEY, CDR2 SMNVEV (reference sequence). Remarks on this clonotype: What it binds is not known.

Eight distinct reactions (per sample) were used to make the cDNA. TCRdb reworked the 5' RACE reads into one entry per CDR3 protein, no DNA. The sample table includes 150,000 to 200,000 distinct CDR3 sequences. This sequence was found in a human donor with ulcerative colitis or Crohn's disease, or a healthy co-twin of an affected twin (not recorded which). The material sequenced was blood. The chain carries TRBV27 and TRBJ2-7. The CDR3 loop reads CASSRLYYEQYF.